This record concerns one T cell receptor (beta chain) sequence. The data originate from a study of blood T cell repertoires in COVID-19. Study-wide background: Sites across the United States, Italy and Spain contributed samples from acute and convalescent COVID-19. The analysed material was cDNA or gDNA that came from T cells, B-cell-depleted T cells, or PBMCs.

Authors' methods: Reference gene primer amplification gave estimated nucleated cell counts. TCRdb keeps only in-frame clones here, not all; method: immunoSEQ multiplex PCR. The DNA was the basis for D and trimming; V, J and clone size are from that table. The sample carries 150,000 to 200,000 clones, approximately 85% recorded once. The CDR3 spans 17 residues. The V and J ends lost 4 bases and 2 bases, in that order; junction bases with no gene match: 11. CDR1 SGHNT and CDR2 YYREEE come from the germline V gene (reference sequence). The receptor was derived from a human donor with active or convalescent COVID-19. The donor label of this sample is uncertain. The chain combines TRBV5-4 with TRBJ2-1; 8 bases match TRBD2. The sample was peripheral blood. The DNA of the CDR3 is TGTGCCAGCAGCCCCGGGACTAGGAGGAACACCTACAATGAGCAGTTCTTC. Translating gives CASSPGTRRNTYNEQFF. Full variable domain (rest looked up from reference TRBV5-4 and TRBJ2-1): ETGVTQSPTHLIKTRGQQVTLRCSSQSGHNTVSWYQQALGQGPQFIFQYYREEENGRGNFPPRFSGLQFPNYSSELNVNALELDDSALYLCASSPGTRRNTYNEQFFGPGTRLTVL.